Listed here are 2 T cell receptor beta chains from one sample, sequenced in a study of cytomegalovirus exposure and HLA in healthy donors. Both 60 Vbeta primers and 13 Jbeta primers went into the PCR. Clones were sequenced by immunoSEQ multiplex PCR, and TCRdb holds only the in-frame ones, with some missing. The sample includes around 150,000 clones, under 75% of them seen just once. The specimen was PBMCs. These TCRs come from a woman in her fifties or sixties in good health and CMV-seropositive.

The CDR3 protein is CASSLELGTQYF. The CDR3, as DNA: TGTGCCAGCAGCTTAGAACTAGGGACCCAGTACTTC. V usage is TRBV11-2 and J usage is TRBJ2-5; D perhaps matches TRBD2 (5 bases). This CDR3 region has 12 residues. Trimming shortened V by 0 bases and J by 7 bases, and 6 bases separated the two germline ends. CDR1 is SGHAT and CDR2 is FQNNGV in the germline V gene.

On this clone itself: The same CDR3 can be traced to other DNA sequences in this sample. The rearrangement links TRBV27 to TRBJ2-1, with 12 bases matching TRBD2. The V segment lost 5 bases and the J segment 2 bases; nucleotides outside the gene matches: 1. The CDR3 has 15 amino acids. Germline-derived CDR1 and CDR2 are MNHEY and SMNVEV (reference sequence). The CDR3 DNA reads TGTGCCAGCAGTCTAGCGGGAGGGCCCTACAATGAGCAGTTCTTC. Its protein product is CASSLAGGPYNEQFF.